The rows below give T cell receptor beta chains drawn from one sample of a study of vaccination effects on CD4 cells after COVID-19. These receptors have no identified antigens. Clones were sequenced by immunoSEQ multiplex PCR, and TCRdb holds only the in-frame ones, with some missing. This sample has tens of thousands of clones; 76% occur once, and the top ten carry about 3.8%. The material sequenced was CD4+ T cells from PBMCs cultured without peptide, taken after COVID-19 vaccination. Source of these receptors: a human donor who had a prior SARS-CoV-2 infection. Each CDR3 is given with its conserved first and last residue. A D gene is named only where the DNA matches it firmly. Rows may omit the clone size; those that give it use once, few, many or a size class.

once,TRBV7-2,TRBJ2-7,NA,CASSFGPATSYEQYF,TGTGCCAGCAGCTTTGGCCCCGCGACATCCTACGAGCAGTACTTC
NA,TRBV5-6,TRBJ2-7,TRBD2,CASSFYVAGGPSEQYF,TGTGCCAGCAGCTTTTACGTCGCGGGGGGGCCGAGCGAGCAGTACTTC
few,TRBV6-2/TRBV6-3,TRBJ1-6,TRBD1,CASSYGGQGNSPLHF,TGTGCCAGCAGTTACGGGGGACAGGGGAATTCACCCCTCCACTTT
NA,TRBV3-1/TRBV3-2,TRBJ2-5,NA,CASSHYTNQETQYF,TGTGCCAGCAGCCATTACACTAATCAAGAGACCCAGTACTTC
NA,TRBV2,TRBJ1-5,NA,CASSPERGNQPQHF,TGTGCCAGCAGCCCCGAGAGGGGAAATCAGCCCCAGCATTTT
NA,TRBV6-5,TRBJ2-7,NA,CASSYSASVSYEQYF,TGTGCCAGCAGTTACTCCGCTAGCGTCTCCTACGAGCAGTACTTC
NA,TRBV11-2,TRBJ2-1,TRBD2,CASSLWADSGGANEQFF,TGTGCCAGCAGCTTATGGGCGGATAGCGGGGGGGCTAATGAGCAGTTCTTC
few,TRBV11-3,TRBJ2-2,TRBD2,CASSPGLADKNTGELFF,TGTGCCAGCAGTCCGGGACTAGCGGACAAAAACACCGGGGAGCTGTTTTTT
NA,TRBV6-5,TRBJ1-4,NA,CASSYSTSHEKLFF,TGTGCCAGCAGTTACTCGACGTCACATGAAAAACTGTTTTTT
few,TRBV4-2,TRBJ1-2,NA,CASSQDKYGYTF,TGTGCCAGCAGCCAGGATAAGTATGGCTACACCTTC
NA,TRBV7-2,TRBJ2-7,NA,CASSLAGVILGKQYF,TGTGCCAGCAGCTTAGCGGGAGTGATTTTGGGGAAGCAGTACTTC
NA,TRBV7-2,TRBJ1-5,NA,CASSLEGGYNQPQHF,TGTGCCAGCAGCTTAGAGGGCGGCTACAATCAGCCCCAGCATTTT
NA,TRBV5-6,TRBJ2-1,TRBD1,CASSLWDSSNEQFF,TGTGCCAGCAGCTTGTGGGACAGCTCCAATGAGCAGTTCTTC